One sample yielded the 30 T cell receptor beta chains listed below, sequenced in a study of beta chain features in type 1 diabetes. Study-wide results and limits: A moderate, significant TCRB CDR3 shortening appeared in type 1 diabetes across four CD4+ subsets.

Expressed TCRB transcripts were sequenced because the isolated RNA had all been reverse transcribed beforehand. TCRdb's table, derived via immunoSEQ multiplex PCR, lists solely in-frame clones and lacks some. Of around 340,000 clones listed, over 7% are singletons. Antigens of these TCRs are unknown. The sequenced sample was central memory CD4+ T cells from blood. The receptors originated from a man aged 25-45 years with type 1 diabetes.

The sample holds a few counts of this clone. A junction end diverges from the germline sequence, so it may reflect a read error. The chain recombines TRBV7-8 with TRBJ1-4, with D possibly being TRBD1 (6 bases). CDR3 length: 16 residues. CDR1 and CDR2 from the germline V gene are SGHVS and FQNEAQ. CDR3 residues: CASSLAPGGAKEKLFF. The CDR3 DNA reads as TGTGCCAGCAGCTTAGCGCCCGGGGGGGCTAAGGAAAAACTGTTTTTT.

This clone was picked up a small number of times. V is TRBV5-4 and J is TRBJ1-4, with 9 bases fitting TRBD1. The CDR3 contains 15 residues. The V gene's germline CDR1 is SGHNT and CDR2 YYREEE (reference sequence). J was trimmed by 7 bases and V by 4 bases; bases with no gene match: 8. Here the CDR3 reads CASSATGGAGEKLFF. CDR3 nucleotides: TGTGCCAGCAGCGCAACAGGGGGCGCTGGTGAAAAACTGTTTTTT.

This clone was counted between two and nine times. CDR3 sequence reads: CASSKDEGRGAGANVLTF. CDR3 sequence (DNA): TGTGCCAGCAGCAAAGATGAGGGGCGAGGGGCTGGGGCCAACGTCCTGACTTTC. The rearrangement links TRBV21-1 to TRBJ2-6. TRBV21-1 is recorded as a pseudogene. The CDR3 sequence is 18 residues long.

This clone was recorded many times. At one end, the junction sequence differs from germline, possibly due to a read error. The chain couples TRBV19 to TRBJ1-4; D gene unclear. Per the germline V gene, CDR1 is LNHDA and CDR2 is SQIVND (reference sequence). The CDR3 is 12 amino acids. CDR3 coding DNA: TGTGCCAGTAGTGGCGCTGCTCAACGGACGCTTTTT. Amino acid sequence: CASSGAAQRTLF.

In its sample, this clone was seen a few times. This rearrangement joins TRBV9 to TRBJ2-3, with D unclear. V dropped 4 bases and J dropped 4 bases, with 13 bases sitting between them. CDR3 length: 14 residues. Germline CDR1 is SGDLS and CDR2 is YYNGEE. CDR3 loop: CASSPNPLSDTQYF. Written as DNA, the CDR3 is TGTGCCAGCAGCCCTAACCCGCTATCAGATACGCAGTATTTT.

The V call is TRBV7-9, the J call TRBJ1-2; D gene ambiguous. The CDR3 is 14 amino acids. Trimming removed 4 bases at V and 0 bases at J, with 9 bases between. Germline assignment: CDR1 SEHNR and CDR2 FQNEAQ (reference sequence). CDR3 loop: CASSSIRTNYGYTF. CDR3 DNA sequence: TGTGCCAGCAGCTCGATAAGGACTAACTATGGCTACACCTTC.

CDR3 amino acids: CASRRDGHTEAFF. As DNA, the CDR3 is TGTGCCAGCAGAAGGGACGGACACACTGAAGCTTTCTTT. This rearrangement joins TRBV11-2 to TRBJ1-1, with D tentatively TRBD1 (5 bases). The germline V gene has CDR1 SGHAT and CDR2 FQNNGV. Trimming left V 6 bases short and J 3 bases short, with 11 bases between. This CDR3 has 13 amino acids. Combining the CDR3 with reference TRBV11-2 and TRBJ1-1 gives the whole variable domain EAGVAQSPRYKIIEKRQSVAFWCNPISGHATLYWYQQILGQGPKLLIQFQNNGVVDDSQLPKDRFSAERLKGVDSTLKIQPAKLEDSAVYLCASRRDGHTEAFFGQGTRLTVV.

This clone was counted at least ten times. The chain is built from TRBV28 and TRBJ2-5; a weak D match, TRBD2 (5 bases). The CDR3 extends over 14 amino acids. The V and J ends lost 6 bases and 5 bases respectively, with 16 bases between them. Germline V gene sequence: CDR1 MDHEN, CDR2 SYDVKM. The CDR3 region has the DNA TGTGCCAGCAGCCTAGCTGGGGTGGTGGAGACCCAGTACTTC. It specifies CASSLAGVVETQYF.

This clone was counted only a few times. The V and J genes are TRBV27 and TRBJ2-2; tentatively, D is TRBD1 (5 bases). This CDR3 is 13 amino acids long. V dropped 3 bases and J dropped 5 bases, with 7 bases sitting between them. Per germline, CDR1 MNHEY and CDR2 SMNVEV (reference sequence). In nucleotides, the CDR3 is TGTGCCAGCAGTTTCAGGGTTACCGGGGAGCTGTTTTTT. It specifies CASSFRVTGELFF.

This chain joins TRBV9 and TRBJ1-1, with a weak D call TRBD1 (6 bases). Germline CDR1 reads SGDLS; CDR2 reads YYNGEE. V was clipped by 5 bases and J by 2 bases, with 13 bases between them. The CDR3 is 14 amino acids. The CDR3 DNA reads TGTGCCAGCAGTGTCGGACAGATCAACACTGAAGCTTTCTTT. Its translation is CASSVGQINTEAFF.

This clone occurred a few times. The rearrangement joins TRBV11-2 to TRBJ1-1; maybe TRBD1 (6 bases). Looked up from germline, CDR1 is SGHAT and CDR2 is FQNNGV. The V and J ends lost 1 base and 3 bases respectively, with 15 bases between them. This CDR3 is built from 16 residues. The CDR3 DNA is TGTGCCAGCAGCTTAGGTATAGGACAGAGGGACACTGAAGCTTTCTTT. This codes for CASSLGIGQRDTEAFF.

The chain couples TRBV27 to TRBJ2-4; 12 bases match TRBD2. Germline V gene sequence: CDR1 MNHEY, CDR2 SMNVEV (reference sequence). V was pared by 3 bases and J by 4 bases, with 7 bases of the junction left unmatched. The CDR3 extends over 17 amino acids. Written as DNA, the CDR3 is TGTGCCAGCAGTTTGGGGAGACTAGCGGGGGTTAAAAACATTCAGTACTTC. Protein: CASSLGRLAGVKNIQYF.

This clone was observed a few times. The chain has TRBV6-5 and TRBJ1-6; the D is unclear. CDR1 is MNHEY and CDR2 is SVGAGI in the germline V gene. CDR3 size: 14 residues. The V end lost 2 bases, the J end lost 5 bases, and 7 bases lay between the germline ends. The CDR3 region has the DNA TGTGCCAGCAGTTACGCATCACATAATTCACCCCTCCACTTT. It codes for CASSYASHNSPLHF.

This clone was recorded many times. CDR3 region: CASSLSGGSSPLHF. In DNA form, the CDR3 reads TGTGCCAGCAGCCTCTCCGGGGGGAGTTCACCCCTCCACTTT. The genes are TRBV9 and TRBJ1-6; perhaps TRBD1 as D (5 bases). Germline CDR1 SGDLS, CDR2 YYNGEE. Deletions cut 4 bases from V and 9 bases from J, with 14 bases between. CDR3 length: 14 amino acids.

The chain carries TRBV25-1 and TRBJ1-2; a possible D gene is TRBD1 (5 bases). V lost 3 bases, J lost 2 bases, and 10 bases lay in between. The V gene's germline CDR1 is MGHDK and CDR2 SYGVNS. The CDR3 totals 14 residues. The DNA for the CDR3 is TGTGCCAGCAGTGATGCGGGGCCCAACTATGGCTACACCTTC. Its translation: CASSDAGPNYGYTF.

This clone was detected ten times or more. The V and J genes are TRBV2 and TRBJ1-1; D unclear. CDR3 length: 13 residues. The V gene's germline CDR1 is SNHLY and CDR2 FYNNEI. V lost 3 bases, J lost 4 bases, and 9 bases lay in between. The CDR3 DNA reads TGTGCCAGCAGTGATAACAGCGGCACTGAAGCTTTCTTT. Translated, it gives CASSDNSGTEAFF.

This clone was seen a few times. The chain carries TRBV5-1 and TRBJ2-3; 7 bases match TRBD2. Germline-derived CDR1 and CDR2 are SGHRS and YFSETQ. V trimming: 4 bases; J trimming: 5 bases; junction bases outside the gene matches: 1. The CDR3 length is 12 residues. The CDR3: CASSPGGDTQYF. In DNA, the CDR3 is TGCGCCAGCAGCCCGGGGGGAGATACGCAGTATTTT.

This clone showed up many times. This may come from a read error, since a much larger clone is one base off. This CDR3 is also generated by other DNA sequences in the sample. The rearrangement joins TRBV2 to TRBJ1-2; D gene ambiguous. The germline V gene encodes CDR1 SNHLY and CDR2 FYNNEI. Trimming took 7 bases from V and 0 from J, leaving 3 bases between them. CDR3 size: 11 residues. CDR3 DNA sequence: TGTGCCAGCACAGCTAACTATGGCTACACCTTC. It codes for CASTANYGYTF.

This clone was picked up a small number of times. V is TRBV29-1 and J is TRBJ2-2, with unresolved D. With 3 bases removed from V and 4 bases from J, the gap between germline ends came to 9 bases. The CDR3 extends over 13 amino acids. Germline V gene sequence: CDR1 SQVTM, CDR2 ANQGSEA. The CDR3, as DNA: TGCAGCGTTGATTATGTGGGCACCGGGGAGCTGTTTTTT. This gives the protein CSVDYVGTGELFF.

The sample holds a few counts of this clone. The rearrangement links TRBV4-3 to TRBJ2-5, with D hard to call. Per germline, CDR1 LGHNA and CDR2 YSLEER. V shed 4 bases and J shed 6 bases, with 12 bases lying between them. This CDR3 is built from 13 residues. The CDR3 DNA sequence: TGCGCCAGCAGCCCGTTAACATCCAAGACCCAGTACTTC. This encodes CASSPLTSKTQYF.

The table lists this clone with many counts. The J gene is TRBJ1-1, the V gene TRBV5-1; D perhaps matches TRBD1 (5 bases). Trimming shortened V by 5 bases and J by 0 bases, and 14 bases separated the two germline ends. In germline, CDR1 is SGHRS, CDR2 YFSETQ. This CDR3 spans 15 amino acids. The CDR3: CASRGRDSMNTEAFF. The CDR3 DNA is TGCGCCAGCAGAGGCAGAGACAGCATGAACACTGAAGCTTTCTTT.

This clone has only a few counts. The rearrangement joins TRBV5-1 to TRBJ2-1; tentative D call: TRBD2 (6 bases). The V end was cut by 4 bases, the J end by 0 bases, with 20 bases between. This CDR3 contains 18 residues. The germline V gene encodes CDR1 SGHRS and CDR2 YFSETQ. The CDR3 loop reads CASSKGGAGPSSYNEQFF. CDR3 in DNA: TGCGCCAGCAGCAAAGGAGGGGCAGGGCCAAGCTCCTACAATGAGCAGTTCTTC.

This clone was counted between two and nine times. The CDR3 DNA sequence: TGTGCCAGCAGTGAATTATTCGCTGAAGCTTTCTTT. As protein: CASSELFAEAFF. The V and J genes are TRBV2 and TRBJ1-1; D remains ambiguous. Germline values: CDR1 SNHLY, CDR2 FYNNEI. This CDR3 has 12 amino acids. V was shortened by 2 bases and J by 6 bases, with 7 bases between the two germline ends.

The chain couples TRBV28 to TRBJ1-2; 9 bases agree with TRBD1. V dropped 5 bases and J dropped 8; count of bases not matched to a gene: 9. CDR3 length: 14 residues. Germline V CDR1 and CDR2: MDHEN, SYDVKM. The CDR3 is CASSRTGAPGGYTF. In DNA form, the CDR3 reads TGTGCCAGCAGTCGGACAGGGGCCCCGGGGGGCTACACCTTC.

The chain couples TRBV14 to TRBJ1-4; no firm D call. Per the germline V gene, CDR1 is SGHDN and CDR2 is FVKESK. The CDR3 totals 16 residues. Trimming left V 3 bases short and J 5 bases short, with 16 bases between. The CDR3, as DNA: TGTGCCAGCAGCCAGGACGGACCGCTTGAAAATGAAAAACTGTTTTTT. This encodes CASSQDGPLENEKLFF.

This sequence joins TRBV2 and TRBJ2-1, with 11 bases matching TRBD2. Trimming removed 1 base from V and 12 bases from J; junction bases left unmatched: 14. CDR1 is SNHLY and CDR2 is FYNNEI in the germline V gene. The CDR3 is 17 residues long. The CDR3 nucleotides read TGTGCCAGCAGTGAAGTGGGAAGACTAGCGGGGTCCCTTGGGCAGTTCTTC. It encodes CASSEVGRLAGSLGQFF.

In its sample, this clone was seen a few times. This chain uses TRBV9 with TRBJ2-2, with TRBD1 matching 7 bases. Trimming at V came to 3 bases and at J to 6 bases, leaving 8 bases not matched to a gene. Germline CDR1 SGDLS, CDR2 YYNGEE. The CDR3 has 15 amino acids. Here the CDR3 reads CASSDPDRVSGELFF. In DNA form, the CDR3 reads TGTGCCAGCAGCGACCCAGACAGGGTGTCCGGGGAGCTGTTTTTT.

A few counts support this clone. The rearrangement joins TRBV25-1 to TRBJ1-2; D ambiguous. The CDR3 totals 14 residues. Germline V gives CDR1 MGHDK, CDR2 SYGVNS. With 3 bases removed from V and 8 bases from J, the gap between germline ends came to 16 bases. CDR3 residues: CASSDPTAVGGYTF. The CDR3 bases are TGTGCCAGCAGTGACCCGACTGCCGTGGGGGGCTACACCTTC.

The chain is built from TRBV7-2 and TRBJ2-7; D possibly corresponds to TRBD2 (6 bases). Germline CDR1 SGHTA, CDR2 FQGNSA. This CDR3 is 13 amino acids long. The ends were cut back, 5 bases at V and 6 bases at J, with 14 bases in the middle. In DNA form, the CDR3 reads TGTGCCAGCAGCCCTGGGGGAGGTCCCGAGCAGTACTTC. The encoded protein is CASSPGGGPEQYF.

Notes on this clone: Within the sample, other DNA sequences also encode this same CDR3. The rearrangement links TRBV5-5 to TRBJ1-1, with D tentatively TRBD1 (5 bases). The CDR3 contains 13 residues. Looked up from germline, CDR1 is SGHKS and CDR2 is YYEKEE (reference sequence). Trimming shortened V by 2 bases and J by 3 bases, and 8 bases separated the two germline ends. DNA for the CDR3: TGTGCCAGCAGCTTCCAGGGAGACACTGAAGCTTTCTTT. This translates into CASSFQGDTEAFF.